This entry is about one TCR beta chain. The V segment lost 3 bases and the J segment 4 bases; nucleotides outside the gene matches: 11. This CDR3 is built from 17 residues. Per the germline V gene, CDR1 is LNHDA and CDR2 is SQIVND (reference sequence). The data originate from a study of blood T cell repertoires in COVID-19. The table came from immunoSEQ multiplex PCR; TCRdb's copy has only in-frame clones and leaves some out. Among tens of thousands of clones listed, about 91% were seen once. The origin of this receptor is a man in his forties with COVID-19, enrolled during active disease. The rearrangement joins TRBV19 to TRBJ2-2; TRBD2 matches 7 bases. The sequenced sample was peripheral blood. CDR3 protein: CASSIWQRGVSTGELFF. The CDR3 DNA reads TGTGCCAGTAGTATCTGGCAGCGGGGTGTGAGCACCGGGGAGCTGTTTTTT. Complete variable domain (other parts from reference TRBV19 and TRBJ2-2): DGGITQSPKYLFRKEGQNVTLSCEQNLNHDAMYWYRQDPGQGLRLIYYSQIVNDFQKGDIAEGYSVSREKKESFPLTVTSAQKNPTAFYLCASSIWQRGVSTGELFFGEGSRLTVL.